The present TCR beta chain was sequenced within a study of blood T cell repertoires in COVID-19. Study-wide background: COVID-19 samples collected from the United States, Italy and Spain covered acute and convalescent phases. T cells, B-cell-depleted T cells, or PBMCs supplied cDNA or gDNA.

As originally analysed: Counts of nucleated cells, estimated from reference gene primer amplification, were obtained. TCRdb keeps only in-frame clones here, not all; method: immunoSEQ multiplex PCR. The D gene and trimming were derived from the DNA, and the V and J assignments and clone size from that table. The sample has approximately 190,000 clones, more than 75% seen once. The CDR3 has 15 amino acids. Germline V lookup: CDR1 SGHNT, CDR2 YYREEE (reference sequence). V was clipped by 2 bases and J by 7 bases; unmatched bases: 7. Sequencing was carried out using peripheral blood. J is TRBJ2-5 and V is TRBV5-4, with 11 bases aligning to TRBD1. This receptor was obtained from a man aged 40-55 years with active or convalescent COVID-19. CDR3 nucleotides: TGTGCCAGCAGCTTTGGGGACAGGGGGTTAGCGACCCAGTACTTC. Encoded protein: CASSFGDRGLATQYF. The full variable domain, with the rest looked up from reference TRBV5-4 and TRBJ2-5, is ETGVTQSPTHLIKTRGQQVTLRCSSQSGHNTVSWYQQALGQGPQFIFQYYREEENGRGNFPPRFSGLQFPNYSSELNVNALELDDSALYLCASSFGDRGLATQYFGPGTRLLVL.